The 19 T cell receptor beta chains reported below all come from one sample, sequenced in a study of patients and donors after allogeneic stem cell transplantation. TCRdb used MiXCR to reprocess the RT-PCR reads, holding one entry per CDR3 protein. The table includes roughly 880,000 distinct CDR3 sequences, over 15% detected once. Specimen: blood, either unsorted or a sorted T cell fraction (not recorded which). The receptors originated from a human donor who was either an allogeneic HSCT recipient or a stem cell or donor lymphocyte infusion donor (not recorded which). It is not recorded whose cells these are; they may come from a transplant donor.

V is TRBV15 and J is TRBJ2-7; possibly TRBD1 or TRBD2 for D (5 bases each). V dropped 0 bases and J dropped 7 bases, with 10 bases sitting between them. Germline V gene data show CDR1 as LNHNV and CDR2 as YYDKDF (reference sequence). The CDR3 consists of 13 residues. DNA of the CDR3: TGTGCCACCAGCAGAGATATGGGACCGGAGCAGTACTTC. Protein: CATSRDMGPEQYF.

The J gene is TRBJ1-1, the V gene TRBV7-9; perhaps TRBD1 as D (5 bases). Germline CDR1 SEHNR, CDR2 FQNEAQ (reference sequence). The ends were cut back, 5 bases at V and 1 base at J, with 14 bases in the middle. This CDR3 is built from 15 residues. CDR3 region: CASSTRQGENTEAFF. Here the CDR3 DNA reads TGTGCCAGCAGCACGAGGCAGGGCGAGAACACTGAAGCTTTCTTT.

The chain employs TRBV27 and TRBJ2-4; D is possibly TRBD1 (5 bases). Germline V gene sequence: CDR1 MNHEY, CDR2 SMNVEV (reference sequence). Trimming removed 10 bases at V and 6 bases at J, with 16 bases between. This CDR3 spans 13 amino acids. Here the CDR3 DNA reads TGTGCCACTCAGGACACAGGAATAAACATTCAGTACTTC. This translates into CATQDTGINIQYF.

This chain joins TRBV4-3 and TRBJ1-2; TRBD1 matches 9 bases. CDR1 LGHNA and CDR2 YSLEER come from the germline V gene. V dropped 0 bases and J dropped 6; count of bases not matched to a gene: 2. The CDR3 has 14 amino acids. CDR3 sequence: CASSQDWTGDGYTF. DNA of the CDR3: TGCGCCAGCAGCCAAGACTGGACAGGGGATGGCTACACCTTC.

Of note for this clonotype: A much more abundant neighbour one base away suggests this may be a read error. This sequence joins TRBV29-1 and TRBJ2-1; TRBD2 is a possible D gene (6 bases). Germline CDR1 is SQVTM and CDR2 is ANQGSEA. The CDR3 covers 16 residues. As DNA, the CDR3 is TGCAGCGTCCGCGGACTAACCCGACCTTCCTACTATGAGCAGTTCTTC. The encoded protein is CSVRGLTRPSYYEQFF.

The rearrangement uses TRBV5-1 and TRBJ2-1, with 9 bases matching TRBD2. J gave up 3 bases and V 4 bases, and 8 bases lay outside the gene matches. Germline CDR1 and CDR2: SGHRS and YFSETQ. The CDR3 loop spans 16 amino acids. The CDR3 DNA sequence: TGCGCCAGCAGCCCCCGACTAGCGGAGTTCTACAATGAGCAGTTCTTC. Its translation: CASSPRLAEFYNEQFF.

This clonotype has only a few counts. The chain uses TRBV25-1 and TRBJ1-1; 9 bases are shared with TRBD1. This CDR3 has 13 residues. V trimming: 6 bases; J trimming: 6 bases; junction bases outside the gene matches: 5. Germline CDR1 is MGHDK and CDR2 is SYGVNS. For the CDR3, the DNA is TGTGCCAGCAGGGGAAGACAGGGGGCTGAAGCTTTCTTT. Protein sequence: CASRGRQGAEAFF.

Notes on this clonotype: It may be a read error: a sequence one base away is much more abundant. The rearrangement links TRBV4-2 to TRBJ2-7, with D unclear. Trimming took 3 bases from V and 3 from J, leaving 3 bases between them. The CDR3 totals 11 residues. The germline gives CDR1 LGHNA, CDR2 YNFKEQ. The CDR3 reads CASSHYYEQYF. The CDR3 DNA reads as TGTGCCAGCAGCCACTACTACGAGCAGTACTTC.

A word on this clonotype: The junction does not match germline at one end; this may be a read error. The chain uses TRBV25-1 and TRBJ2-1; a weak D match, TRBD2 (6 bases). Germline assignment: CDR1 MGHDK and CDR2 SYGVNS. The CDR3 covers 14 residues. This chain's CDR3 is CASSDAGSYNELFF. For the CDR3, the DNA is TGTGCCAGCAGTGATGCGGGATCCTACAATGAGCTGTTCTTC.

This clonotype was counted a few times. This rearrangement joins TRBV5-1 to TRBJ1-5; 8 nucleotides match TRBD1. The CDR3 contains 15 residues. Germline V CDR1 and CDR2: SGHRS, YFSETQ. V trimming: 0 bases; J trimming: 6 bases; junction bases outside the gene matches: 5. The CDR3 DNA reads TGCGCCAGCAGCTTGGAGGCAGGGGGCGGTCAGCCCCAGCATTTT. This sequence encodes CASSLEAGGGQPQHF. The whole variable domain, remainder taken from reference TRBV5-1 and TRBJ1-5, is KAGVTQTPRYLIKTRGQQVTLSCSPISGHRSVSWYQQTPGQGLQFLFEYFSETQRNKGNFPGRFSGRQFSNSRSEMNVSTLELGDSALYLCASSLEAGGGQPQHFGDGTRLSIL.

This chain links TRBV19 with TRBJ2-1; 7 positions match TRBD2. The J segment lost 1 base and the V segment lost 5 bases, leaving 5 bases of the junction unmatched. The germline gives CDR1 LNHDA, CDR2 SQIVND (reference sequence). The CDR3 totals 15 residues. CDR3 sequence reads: CASSLLAESYNEQFF. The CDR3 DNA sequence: TGTGCCAGTAGTCTCCTAGCGGAATCCTACAATGAGCAGTTCTTC.

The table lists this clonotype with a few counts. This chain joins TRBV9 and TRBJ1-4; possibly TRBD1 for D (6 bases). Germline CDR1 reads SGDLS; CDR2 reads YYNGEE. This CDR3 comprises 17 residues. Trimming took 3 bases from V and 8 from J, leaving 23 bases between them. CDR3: CASSDPLNRAQGEKLFF. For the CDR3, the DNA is TGTGCCAGCAGCGATCCCCTTAACAGGGCCCAGGGGGAAAAACTGTTTTTT.

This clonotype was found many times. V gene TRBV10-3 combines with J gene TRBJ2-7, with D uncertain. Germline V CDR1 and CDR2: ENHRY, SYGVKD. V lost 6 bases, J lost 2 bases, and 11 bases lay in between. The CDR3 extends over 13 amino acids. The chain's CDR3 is CAIRPGSTYEQYF. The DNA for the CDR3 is TGTGCCATCAGGCCAGGTTCAACCTACGAGCAGTACTTC.

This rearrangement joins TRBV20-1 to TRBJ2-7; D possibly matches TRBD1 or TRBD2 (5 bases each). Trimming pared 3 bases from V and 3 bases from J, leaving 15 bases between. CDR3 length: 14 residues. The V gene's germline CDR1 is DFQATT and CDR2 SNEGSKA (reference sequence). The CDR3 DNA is TGCAGTGCTAGGGGACGGAAAAGCTTCTACGAGCAGTACTTC. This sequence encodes CSARGRKSFYEQYF.

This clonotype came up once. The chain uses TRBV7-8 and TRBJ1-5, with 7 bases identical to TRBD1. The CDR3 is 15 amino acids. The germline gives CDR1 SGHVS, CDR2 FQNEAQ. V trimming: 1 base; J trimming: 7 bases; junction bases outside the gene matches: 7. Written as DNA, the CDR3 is TGTGCCAGCAGCTTAGAAGGAGGGGGCGAGCAGCCCCAGCATTTT. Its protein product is CASSLEGGGEQPQHF.

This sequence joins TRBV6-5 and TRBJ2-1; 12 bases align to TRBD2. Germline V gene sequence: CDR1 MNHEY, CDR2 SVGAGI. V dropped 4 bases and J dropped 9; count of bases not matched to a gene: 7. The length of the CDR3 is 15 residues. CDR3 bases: TGTGCCAGCAGTTCTAGCGGGGGGGCGGGAGGTGAGCAGTTCTTC. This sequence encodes CASSSSGGAGGEQFF.

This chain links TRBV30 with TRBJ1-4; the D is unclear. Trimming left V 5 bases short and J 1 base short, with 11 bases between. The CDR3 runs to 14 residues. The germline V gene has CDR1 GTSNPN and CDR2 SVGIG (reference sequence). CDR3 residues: CAWGQRITNEKLFF. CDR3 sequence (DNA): TGTGCCTGGGGCCAAAGAATAACTAATGAAAAACTGTTTTTT.

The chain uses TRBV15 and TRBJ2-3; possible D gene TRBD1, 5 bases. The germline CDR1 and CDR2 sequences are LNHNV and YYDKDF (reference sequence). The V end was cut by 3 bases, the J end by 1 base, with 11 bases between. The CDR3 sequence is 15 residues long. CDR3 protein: CATSSQGKGTDTQYF. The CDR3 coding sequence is TGTGCCACCAGCAGTCAGGGTAAAGGCACAGATACGCAGTATTTT.

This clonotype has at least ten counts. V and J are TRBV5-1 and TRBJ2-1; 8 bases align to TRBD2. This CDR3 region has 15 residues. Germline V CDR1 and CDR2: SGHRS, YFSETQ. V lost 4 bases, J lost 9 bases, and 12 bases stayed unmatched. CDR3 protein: CASSPGTSSSGEQFF. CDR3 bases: TGCGCCAGCAGCCCAGGGACTAGTTCGAGCGGTGAGCAGTTCTTC.